This T cell receptor (beta chain) emerged from a study of T cells in tumors after PD-1 blockade. Study information: On average, peripheral blood gave roughly 110,000 TCR templates and over 30,000 unique clonotypes.

Genomic DNA template from tumor biopsies or peripheral blood, about 600 ng to 6,500 ng input. The repertoire was sequenced with immunoSEQ multiplex PCR; TCRdb's copy has only in-frame clones and lacks some. The sample has roughly 59,000 clones, just under 80% seen once. The CDR3 consists of 14 residues. The germline V gene encodes CDR1 MGHDK and CDR2 SYGVNS. Trimming left V 2 bases short and J 0 bases short, with 5 bases between. The gene calls are TRBV25-1 and TRBJ1-3; no clear D. Specimen: PBMCs, collected before anti-PD-1 treatment. The source of this sequence is a human donor with basal cell carcinoma. CDR3: CASSEVVSGNTIYF. Here the CDR3 DNA reads TGTGCCAGCAGTGAAGTGGTCTCTGGAAACACCATATATTTT.